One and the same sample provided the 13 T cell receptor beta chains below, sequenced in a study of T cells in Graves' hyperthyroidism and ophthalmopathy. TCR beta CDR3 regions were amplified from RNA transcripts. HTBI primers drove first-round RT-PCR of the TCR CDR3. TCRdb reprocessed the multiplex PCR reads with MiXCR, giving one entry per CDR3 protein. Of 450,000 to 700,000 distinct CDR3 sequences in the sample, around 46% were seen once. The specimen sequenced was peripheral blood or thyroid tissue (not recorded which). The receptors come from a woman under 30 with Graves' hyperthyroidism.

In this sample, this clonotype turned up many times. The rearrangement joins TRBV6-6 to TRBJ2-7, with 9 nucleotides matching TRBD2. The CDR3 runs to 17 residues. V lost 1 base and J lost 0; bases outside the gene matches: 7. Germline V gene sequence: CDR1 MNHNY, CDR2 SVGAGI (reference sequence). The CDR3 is CASSYLASGKSSYEQYF. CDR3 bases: TGTGCCAGCAGTTACTTGGCTAGCGGGAAGAGCTCCTACGAGCAGTACTTC.

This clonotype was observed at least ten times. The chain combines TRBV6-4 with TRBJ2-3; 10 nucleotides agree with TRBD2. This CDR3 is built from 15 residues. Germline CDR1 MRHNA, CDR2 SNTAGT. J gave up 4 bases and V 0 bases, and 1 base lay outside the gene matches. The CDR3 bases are TGTGCCAGCAGTGACTCAGCGGGAGGGCCAGATACGCAGTATTTT. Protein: CASSDSAGGPDTQYF.

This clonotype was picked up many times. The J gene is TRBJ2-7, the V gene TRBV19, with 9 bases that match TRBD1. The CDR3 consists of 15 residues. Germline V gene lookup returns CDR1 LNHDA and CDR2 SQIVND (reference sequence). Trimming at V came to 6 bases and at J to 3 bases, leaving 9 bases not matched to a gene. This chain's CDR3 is CASSKPPGQGYEQYF. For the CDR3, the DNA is TGTGCCAGTAGCAAACCGCCGGGACAGGGCTACGAGCAGTACTTC.

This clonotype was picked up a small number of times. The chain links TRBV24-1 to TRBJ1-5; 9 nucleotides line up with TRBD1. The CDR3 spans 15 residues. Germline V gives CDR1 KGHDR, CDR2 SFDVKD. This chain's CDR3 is CARTGGAGGNQPQHF. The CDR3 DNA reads TGTGCTAGAACAGGGGGCGCGGGAGGCAATCAGCCCCAGCATTTT.

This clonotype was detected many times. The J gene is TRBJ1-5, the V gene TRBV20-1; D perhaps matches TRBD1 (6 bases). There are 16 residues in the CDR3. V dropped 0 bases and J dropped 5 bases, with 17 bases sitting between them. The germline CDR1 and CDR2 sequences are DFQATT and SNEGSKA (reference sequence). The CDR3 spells CSARDLGGWLDQPQHF. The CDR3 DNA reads TGCAGTGCTAGAGATCTAGGGGGATGGCTTGATCAGCCCCAGCATTTT.

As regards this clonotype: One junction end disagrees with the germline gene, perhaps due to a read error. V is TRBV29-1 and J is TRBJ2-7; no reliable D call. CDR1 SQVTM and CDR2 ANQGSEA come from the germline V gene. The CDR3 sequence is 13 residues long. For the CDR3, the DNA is TGCAGCATTGAAGGCGGTAGCTCCTACGAGCAATACTTC. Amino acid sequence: CSIEGGSSYEQYF.

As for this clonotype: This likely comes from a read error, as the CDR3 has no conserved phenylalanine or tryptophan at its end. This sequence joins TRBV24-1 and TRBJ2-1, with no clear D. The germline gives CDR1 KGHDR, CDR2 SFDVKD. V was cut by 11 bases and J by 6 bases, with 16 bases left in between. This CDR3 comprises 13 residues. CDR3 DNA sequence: TGTGCCAGCAGGCCGGCAGGAATCAATGAGCAGTTCCTC. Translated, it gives CASRPAGINEQFL.

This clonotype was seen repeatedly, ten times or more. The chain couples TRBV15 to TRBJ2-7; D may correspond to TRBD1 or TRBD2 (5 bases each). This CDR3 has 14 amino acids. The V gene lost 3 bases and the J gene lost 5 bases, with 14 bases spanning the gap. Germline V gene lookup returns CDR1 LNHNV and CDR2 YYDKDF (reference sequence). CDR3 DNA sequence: TGTGCCACCAGCAGTCGGGGCCTTAATCACGAGCAGTACTTC. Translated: CATSSRGLNHEQYF.

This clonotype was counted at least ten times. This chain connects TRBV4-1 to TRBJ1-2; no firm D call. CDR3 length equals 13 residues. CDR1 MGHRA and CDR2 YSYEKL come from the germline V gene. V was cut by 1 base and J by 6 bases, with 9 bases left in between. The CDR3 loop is CASSQATPDGYTF. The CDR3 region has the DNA TGCGCCAGCAGCCAAGCGACCCCGGATGGCTACACCTTC.

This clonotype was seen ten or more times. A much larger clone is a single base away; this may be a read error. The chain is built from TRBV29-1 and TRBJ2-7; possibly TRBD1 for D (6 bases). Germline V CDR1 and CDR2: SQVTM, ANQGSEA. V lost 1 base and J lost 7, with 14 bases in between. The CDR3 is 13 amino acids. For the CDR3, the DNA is TGCAGCGTTGAAGGGACAGATCACAATGAGCAGTACTTC. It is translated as CSVEGTDHNEQYF.

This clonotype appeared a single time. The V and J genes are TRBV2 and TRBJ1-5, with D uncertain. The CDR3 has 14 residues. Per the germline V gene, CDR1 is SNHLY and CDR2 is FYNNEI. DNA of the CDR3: TGTGCTAGAGAAGAGTCTTCGGGCAATCAGCCCCAGCATTTT. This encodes CAREESSGNQPQHF.

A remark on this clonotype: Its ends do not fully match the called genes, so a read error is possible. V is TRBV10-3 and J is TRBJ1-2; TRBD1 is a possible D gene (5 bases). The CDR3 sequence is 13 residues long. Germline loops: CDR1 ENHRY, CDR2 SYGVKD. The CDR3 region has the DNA TGTGCCATCAGGTCAGCAACAGGAAAGGGGCGAGCTTTC. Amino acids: CAIRSATGKGRAF.

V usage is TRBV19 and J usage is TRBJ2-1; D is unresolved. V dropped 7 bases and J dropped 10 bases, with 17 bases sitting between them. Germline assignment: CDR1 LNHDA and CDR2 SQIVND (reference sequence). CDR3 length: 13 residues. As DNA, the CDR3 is TGTGCCAGTATGGCCGCCATTTCCGAGGAGCAGTTCTTC. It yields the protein CASMAAISEEQFF.